Many counts were recorded for the clone carrying this TCR beta chain. The target antigen is unknown. Per germline, CDR1 LNHNV and CDR2 YYDKDF (reference sequence). The CDR3 runs to 15 residues. V shed 4 bases and J shed 2 bases, with 14 bases lying between them. This sample is drawn from a study of blood T cells in healthy people across ages. Study-wide results and caveats: There was no known CMV status for donors, so expanded clonotype changes were possibly confounded. Significant beta diversity loss was already apparent by age around 40, declining roughly linearly.

Primed by a sample-barcoded 5' primer and a J-beta primer mix, a second PCR proceeded for 7 to 11 cycles. Individual samples furnished no less than 2.5 million CDR3-containing paired-end reads apiece. TCRdb re-called the 5' RACE reads with MiXCR, one entry per CDR3 protein. The table lists around 670,000 distinct CDR3 sequences, about 30% of them singletons, with 15% to 17% in the top ten. Peripheral blood from each donor was collected in a volume of ten milliliters. The sample was blood. The rearrangement joins TRBV15 to TRBJ2-5, with a possible D match to TRBD2 (7 bases). The clonotype originates from a woman of 80 years or more in good health. The CDR3 bases are TGTGCCACCAGCATTGTCCGGGGGGCGCAAGAGACCCAGTACTTC. Its protein is CATSIVRGAQETQYF. Drawing the rest from reference TRBV15 and TRBJ2-5, the complete variable domain is DAMVIQNPRYQVTQFGKPVTLSCSQTLNHNVMYWYQQKSSQAPKLLFHYYDKDFNNEADTPDNFQSRRPNTSFCFLDIRSPGLGDTAMYLCATSIVRGAQETQYFGPGTRLLVL.